These 11 T cell receptor beta chains came from one sample sequenced in a study of T cell responses to AZD1222 COVID-19 vaccine. Sequenced by immunoSEQ multiplex PCR; TCRdb stores in-frame clones only, minus some. The table includes 130,000 to 150,000 clones, about 91% detected once. The sample here was peripheral blood, taken on day 0 of AZD1222 vaccination. Receptors originate from an adult in good health.

This chain connects TRBV27 to TRBJ1-2; TRBD1 might be the D (5 bases). V lost 6 bases, J lost 6 bases, and 8 bases lay in between. Germline V gives CDR1 MNHEY, CDR2 SMNVEV (reference sequence). This CDR3 contains 11 residues. The CDR3 DNA sequence: TGTGCCAGCAGCCGGGGGGATGGCTACACCTTC. This sequence encodes CASSRGDGYTF.

The table lists this clone with a count of one. The sample contains more than one DNA sequence encoding this CDR3. The gene calls are TRBV5-4 and TRBJ2-3; D unresolved. Trimming left V 2 bases short and J 1 base short, with 5 bases between. Germline V gene sequence: CDR1 SGHNT, CDR2 YYREEE (reference sequence). The CDR3 length is 13 residues. The CDR3 region is CASSLVGTDTQYF. The CDR3 DNA follows: TGTGCCAGCAGCTTAGTTGGCACAGATACGCAGTATTTT.

The gene calls are TRBV6-1 and TRBJ2-5; 7 bases map to TRBD2. Looked up from germline, CDR1 is MNHNS and CDR2 is SASEGT. J was trimmed by 5 bases and V by 2 bases; bases with no gene match: 8. CDR3 length equals 15 residues. The CDR3 spells CASSELKSGTETQYF. CDR3 sequence (DNA): TGTGCCAGCAGTGAATTAAAAAGCGGGACGGAGACCCAGTACTTC.

The rearrangement links TRBV4-3 to TRBJ2-1, with a tentative D call TRBD1 (5 bases). Germline CDR1 reads LGHNA; CDR2 reads YSLEER. The V end was cut by 1 base, the J end by 6 bases, with 13 bases between. This CDR3 has 15 residues. The CDR3 bases are TGCGCCAGCAGCCAAGCTCCTACAGGAAGCAATGAGCAGTTCTTC. Translating gives CASSQAPTGSNEQFF.

In nucleotides, the CDR3 is TGTGCCAGTAGTCGGACAGGGTGGAACACTGAAGCTTTCTTT. The encoded protein is CASSRTGWNTEAFF. V is TRBV19 and J is TRBJ1-1; TRBD1 matches at 8 bases. This CDR3 region has 14 residues. Per germline, CDR1 LNHDA and CDR2 SQIVND (reference sequence). J was trimmed by 1 base and V by 5 bases; bases with no gene match: 3.

This rearrangement joins TRBV2 to TRBJ2-5, with D possibly TRBD2 on 5 matching bases. This CDR3 comprises 13 residues. CDR1 is SNHLY and CDR2 is FYNNEI in the germline V gene. Trimming left V 5 bases short and J 1 base short, with 8 bases between. The CDR3, as DNA: TGTGCCAGCAGTAGGAGCGGCCAAGAGACCCAGTACTTC. It is translated as CASSRSGQETQYF.

V gene TRBV5-1 combines with J gene TRBJ2-7; D not resolved. Germline CDR1 SGHRS, CDR2 YFSETQ. There are 15 residues in the CDR3. V lost 0 bases to trimming and J lost 0 bases, with 10 bases between them. The CDR3 DNA sequence: TGCGCCAGCAGCTTGGCCGAGTGGAGCTCCTACGAGCAGTACTTC. Its protein is CASSLAEWSSYEQYF.

The count of this clone is one. The DNA of the CDR3 is TGTGCCAGCAGCTTAACAGGGGTGGAGCGGGCGGCCCAGCATTTT. Its protein is CASSLTGVERAAQHF. This chain connects TRBV7-9 to TRBJ1-5; 7 nucleotides match TRBD1. V lost 2 bases and J lost 11; bases outside the gene matches: 12. The length of the CDR3 is 15 residues. Germline CDR1 reads SEHNR; CDR2 reads FQNEAQ (reference sequence).

About this clone: The germline gene is not matched at one end of the junction; a read error may be the cause. The chain couples TRBV7-7 to TRBJ2-1; 14 bases are a match to TRBD2. The CDR3 totals 15 residues. Germline V gene sequence: CDR1 SSHAT, CDR2 FNYEAQ (reference sequence). CDR3 residues: CASSYGTSGSNEQFF. CDR3 bases: TGTGCTAGCAGCTACGGGACTAGCGGGAGCAATGAGCAGTTCTTC.

The V call is TRBV28, the J call TRBJ1-6; 7 positions match TRBD1. Trimming took 6 bases from V and 7 from J; bases not matched to a gene: 3. The CDR3 runs to 13 residues. Germline loops: CDR1 MDHEN, CDR2 SYDVKM. The CDR3 reads CASRSGGNSPLHF. DNA for the CDR3: TGTGCCAGCAGGTCAGGGGGAAATTCACCCCTCCACTTT. The whole variable domain, remainder taken from reference TRBV28 and TRBJ1-6, is DVKVTQSSRYLVKRTGEKVFLECVQDMDHENMFWYRQDPGLGLRLIYFSYDVKMKEKGDIPEGYSVSREKKERFSLILESASTNQTSMYLCASRSGGNSPLHFGNGTRLTVT.

This clone was detected a few times. The V call is TRBV7-2, the J call TRBJ1-2; D is unclear. The CDR3 runs 12 residues. The germline CDR1 and CDR2 sequences are SGHTA and FQGNSA. The V end was cut by 4 bases, the J end by 8 bases, with 11 bases between. This chain's CDR3 is CASSSLYTGYTF. DNA for the CDR3: TGTGCCAGCAGCTCCCTTTATACAGGCTACACCTTC. The full variable domain, its missing parts supplied by reference TRBV7-2 and TRBJ1-2, is GAGVSQSPSNKVTEKGKDVELRCDPISGHTALYWYRQSLGQGLEFLIYFQGNSAPDKSGLPSDRFSAERTGGSVSTLTIQRTQQEDSAVYLCASSSLYTGYTFGSGTRLTVV.